This T cell receptor (beta chain) was obtained from a study of shared clonotypes between healthy human individuals. The naive CD8 subset, CD45RO-negative cells positively selected for CCR7, excluded terminally differentiated effector memory CD45RA+ cells. Assay used: immunoSEQ multiplex PCR; TCRdb lists only in-frame clones, some missing. The table includes around 2,100,000 clones, over 85% detected once. Germline CDR1 is SGHVS and CDR2 is FQNEAQ. The V and J ends lost 3 bases and 0 bases respectively, with 12 bases between them. This CDR3 spans 16 amino acids. The chain links TRBV7-8 to TRBJ1-3, with no clear D. The sample consisted of naive CD8+ T cells sorted from blood. This sequence originates from a man aged 18 to 29 in good health. CDR3 in DNA: TGTGCCAGCAGCTTTACAGCGATCGGCTCTGGAAACACCATATATTTT. Encoded protein: CASSFTAIGSGNTIYF. Full variable domain (remainder filled in from reference TRBV7-8 and TRBJ1-3): GAGVSQSPRYKVAKRGQDVALRCDPISGHVSLFWYQQALGQGPEFLTYFQNEAQLDKSGLPSDRFFAERPEGSVSTLKIQRTQQEDSAVYLCASSFTAIGSGNTIYFGEGSWLTVV.